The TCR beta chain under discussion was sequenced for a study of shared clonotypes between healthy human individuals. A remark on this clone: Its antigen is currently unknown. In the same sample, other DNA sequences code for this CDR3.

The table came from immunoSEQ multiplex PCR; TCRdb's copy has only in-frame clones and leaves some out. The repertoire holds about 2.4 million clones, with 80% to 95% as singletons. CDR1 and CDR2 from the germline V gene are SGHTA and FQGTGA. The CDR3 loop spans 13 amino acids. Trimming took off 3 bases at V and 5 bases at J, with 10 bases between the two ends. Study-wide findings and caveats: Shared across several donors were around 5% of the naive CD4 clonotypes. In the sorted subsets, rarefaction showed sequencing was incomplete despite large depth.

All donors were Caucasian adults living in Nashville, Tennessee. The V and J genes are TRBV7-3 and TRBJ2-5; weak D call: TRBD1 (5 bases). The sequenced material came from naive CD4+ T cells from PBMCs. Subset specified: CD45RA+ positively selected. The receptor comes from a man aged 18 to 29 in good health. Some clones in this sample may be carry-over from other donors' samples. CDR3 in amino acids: CASSLSRVETQYF. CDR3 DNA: TGTGCCAGCAGCTTGAGCAGGGTGGAGACCCAGTACTTC.